The subject of this entry is one T cell receptor (beta chain). Germline V gene sequence: CDR1 SEHNR, CDR2 FQNEAQ (reference sequence). V shed 4 bases and J shed 2 bases, with 21 bases lying between them. This CDR3 is 18 amino acids long. The data stem from a study of blood T cell repertoires in COVID-19. Study in general: Sample material is recorded as cDNA or gDNA derived from T cells, B-cell-depleted T cells, or PBMCs.

As handled by the study authors: Nucleated cell counts were estimated from reference gene primer amplification. The table came from immunoSEQ multiplex PCR; TCRdb's copy has only in-frame clones and leaves some out. V and J calls plus clone size are reproduced from that table; the DNA served to infer D and trimming. The sample includes around 160,000 clones, over 85% seen only once; the top ten take roughly 2.1%. The specimen sequenced was peripheral blood. The genes are TRBV7-9 and TRBJ1-5; the D gene is possibly TRBD1 (5 bases). This TCR was sampled from a woman aged 55-70 years with COVID-19, enrolled during active disease. The CDR3 is CASSSQRGGVVGNQPQHF. In DNA, the CDR3 is TGTGCCAGCAGCTCCCAGAGGGGAGGGGTTGTAGGCAATCAGCCCCAGCATTTT.